These T cell receptor beta chains were read from a single sample in a study of OX40 agonist ivuxolimab in advanced cancers. Libraries were prepared by immunoSEQ multiplex PCR; TCRdb keeps only in-frame clonotypes and omits some of them. The sample includes approximately 67,000 clones, 75% to 95% of them seen just once. Sample: CD4+ or CD8+ T cells sorted from blood, taken in a trial of the OX40 agonist ivuxolimab. These TCRs come from an adult with an advanced solid tumor such as melanoma, head and neck, liver or kidney cancer. CDR3s include the opening cysteine and the closing phenylalanine or tryptophan. Fields, in order: clone size, V gene, D gene, J gene, CDR3 DNA, CDR3 protein. A D gene is named only where the DNA matches it firmly. Where a row states a size, it is once, few, many or the class of an expanded clone; other rows omit it.

NA	TRBV7-2	TRBD2	TRBJ2-3	TGTGCCAGCAGCTTATGGGCGGGGGGATACACAGATACGCAGTATTTT	CASSLWAGGYTDTQYF
NA	TRBV6-6	TRBD1	TRBJ1-2	TGTGCCAGCAGTTCCACAGAGGGGGCCCTTAACTATGGCTACACCTTC	CASSSTEGALNYGYTF
NA	TRBV6-1	NA	TRBJ1-3	TGTGCCAGCAGTGAACCAGTTAACTCTGGAAACACCATATATTTT	CASSEPVNSGNTIYF
NA	TRBV4-1	TRBD2	TRBJ2-7	TGCGCCAGCAGCCAAGTATTGGGGGGGGAAGAGCAGTACTTC	CASSQVLGGEEQYF
once	TRBV4-3	TRBD1	TRBJ2-6	TGCGCCAGCAGCCCAGACAGGGCCGGGGCCAACGTCCTGACTTTC	CASSPDRAGANVLTF
NA	TRBV27	NA	TRBJ1-1	TGTGCCAGCAGCGACGGGCTGAAGAACACTGAAGCTTTCTTT	CASSDGLKNTEAFF
NA	TRBV4-1	NA	TRBJ2-7	TGCGCCAGCAGCCAGGTCACCCGGTACGAGCAGTACTTC	CASSQVTRYEQYF
NA	TRBV19	NA	TRBJ2-1	TGTGCCAGTAGAATCGATCCCTACAATGAGCAGTTCTTC	CASRIDPYNEQFF
NA	TRBV5-4	NA	TRBJ2-1	TGTGCCAGCAGCTTGGATGGGGTGTTCTCCTACAATGAGCAGTTCTTC	CASSLDGVFSYNEQFF
NA	TRBV27	TRBD2	TRBJ2-1	TGTGCCAGCAGTTGGGGGGCGGGAGGATACAATGAGCAGTTCTTC	CASSWGAGGYNEQFF
NA	TRBV9	TRBD2	TRBJ2-7	TGTGCCAGCAGCGTGAGCGGGGGGACGTCCTACGAGCAGTACTTC	CASSVSGGTSYEQYF
NA	TRBV28	NA	TRBJ2-1	TGTGCCAGCAGCCACAATGAGCAGTTCTTC	CASSHNEQFF
NA	TRBV9	NA	TRBJ1-1	TGTGCCAGCAGCGTAGAGGGGGGAGGCACTGAAGCTTTCTTT	CASSVEGGGTEAFF
once	TRBV30	NA	TRBJ1-2	TGTGCCTGGACCCCAGGGGCAGGGAGGGATGGCTACACCTTC	CAWTPGAGRDGYTF
NA	TRBV19	NA	TRBJ2-1	TGTGCCAGTAGTATAGGCAGCAATGAGCAGTTCTTC	CASSIGSNEQFF
NA	TRBV4-1	NA	TRBJ2-7	TGCGCCAGCAGCCACGGGGTCACGGAACTCTCCTACGAGCAGTACTTC	CASSHGVTELSYEQYF
NA	TRBV14	TRBD1	TRBJ2-7	TGTGCCAGCAGCCCAGGACAGGGTTCCTTCTACGAGCAGTACTTC	CASSPGQGSFYEQYF
NA	TRBV4-3	TRBD1	TRBJ1-1	TGCGCCAGCAGCCAAGGGACAGGGGAAAGGAACACTGAAGCTTTCTTT	CASSQGTGERNTEAFF
NA	TRBV2	NA	TRBJ2-2	TGTGGGGGTTGGGGATTAACCGGGGAGCTGTTTTTT	CGGWGLTGELFF
NA	TRBV30	TRBD1	TRBJ1-5	TGTGCCTGGGGGACAGGGATCAATCAGCCCCAGCATTTT	CAWGTGINQPQHF
NA	TRBV7-7	TRBD2	TRBJ2-1	TGTGCTAGCAGCTTAGGGGAGGGCAATGAGCAGTTCTTC	CASSLGEGNEQFF
NA	TRBV13	NA	TRBJ2-7	TGTGCCAGCAGCTCCTTAGGAAACGAGCAGTACTTC	CASSSLGNEQYF
few	TRBV5-1	NA	TRBJ1-1	TGCGCCAGCAGCTTGACCGGGAACACTGAAGCTTTCTTT	CASSLTGNTEAFF
few	TRBV6-4	NA	TRBJ1-6	TGTGCCAGCAGTGAGGAGGGGCTGTGGAATTCACCCCTCCACTTT	CASSEEGLWNSPLHF
NA	TRBV29-1	NA	TRBJ2-7	TGCAGCGTTGAGGGACAAGAGCCCTACGAGCAGTACTTC	CSVEGQEPYEQYF
once	TRBV11-2	TRBD2	TRBJ2-1	TGTGCCAGCAGCTTAGTGGGGACTAGCGGGGGACGGAATGAGCAGTTCTTC	CASSLVGTSGGRNEQFF
NA	TRBV7-9	NA	TRBJ1-1	TGTGCCAGCAGCCGAAAGACGGATATGAACACTGAAGCTTTCTTT	CASSRKTDMNTEAFF
NA	TRBV4-2	TRBD1	TRBJ2-3	TGTGCCAGCAGCCCCGGGACAGGGAAGCATACGCAGTATTTT	CASSPGTGKHTQYF
few	TRBV6-5	NA	TRBJ2-3	TGTGCCAGCAGTTATGGCGATACGCAGTATTTT	CASSYGDTQYF
NA	TRBV6-5	TRBD2	TRBJ2-1	TGTGCCAGCAGTAACGGGGCGGGAGGGTACAATGAGCAGTTCTTC	CASSNGAGGYNEQFF
once	TRBV7-9	TRBD2	TRBJ2-7	TGTGCCAGCAGCTTACCGCTCCGGGACTACCGGGACGAGCAGTACTTC	CASSLPLRDYRDEQYF
NA	TRBV30	NA	TRBJ2-2	TGTGCCTGGGGCGGGGGCGATAACACCGGGGAGCTGTTTTTT	CAWGGGDNTGELFF
NA	TRBV7-2	TRBD1	TRBJ2-1	TGTGCCAGCAGCTTATGGGGACAGGTGTCCCCAACCCCATACAATGAGCAGTTCTTC	CASSLWGQVSPTPYNEQFF
NA	TRBV7-6	TRBD1	TRBJ2-7	TGTGCCAGCAGCTCGGTGACAGGGGGCGAATACGAGCAGTACTTC	CASSSVTGGEYEQYF
NA	TRBV7-9	NA	TRBJ2-7	TGTGCCAGCAGCTCCCTCCGGGCCGGCTACGAGCAGTACTTC	CASSSLRAGYEQYF
once	TRBV5-1	NA	TRBJ2-7	TGCGCCAGCAGCTCCCGAGGGGGATACTACGAGCAGTACTTC	CASSSRGGYYEQYF
NA	TRBV5-6	NA	TRBJ1-1	TGTGCCAGCAGCTTGGCTCGGGTGAACACTGAAGCTTTCTTT	CASSLARVNTEAFF
NA	TRBV27	TRBD1	TRBJ1-1	TGTGCCAGCAGTTTTAACAGGGGGGTCACTGAAGCTTTCTTT	CASSFNRGVTEAFF
NA	TRBV5-4	NA	TRBJ2-1	TGTGCCAGCAGCTTGTATCGGGACTTCCCGTACAATGAGCAGTTCTTC	CASSLYRDFPYNEQFF
NA	TRBV6-1	NA	TRBJ1-1	TGTGCCGCTATCATGGAGCAGTTAAACACTGAAGCTTTCTTT	CAAIMEQLNTEAFF
once	TRBV27	NA	TRBJ2-1	TGTGCCAGCAGTCACAGTCCCGAACTTGAGCAGTTCTTC	CASSHSPELEQFF
once	TRBV5-4	TRBD1	TRBJ1-1	TGTGCCAGCAGCCCACATGGACAGGGGCTTCGGACTGAAGCTTTCTTT	CASSPHGQGLRTEAFF
NA	TRBV6-5	NA	TRBJ2-2	TGTGCCAGCTTGGGGAACACCGGGGAGCTGTTTTTT	CASLGNTGELFF
NA	TRBV6-5	NA	TRBJ2-1	TGTGCCAGCAGTTACGAAGGGGGGGCCCGTAGCGAGCAGTTCTTC	CASSYEGGARSEQFF
NA	TRBV4-2	NA	TRBJ2-7	TGTGCCAGCAGCCAAGAGGGTGGCCCTTCCTACGAGCAGTACTTC	CASSQEGGPSYEQYF
NA	TRBV7-3	NA	TRBJ2-7	TGTGCCAGCAGCTTAGGGGTTTCCTACGAGCAGTACTTC	CASSLGVSYEQYF
NA	TRBV27	TRBD1	TRBJ1-2	TGTGCCAGCAGTGCACAGGGGTCTATCTATGGCTACACCTTC	CASSAQGSIYGYTF
NA	TRBV28	NA	TRBJ1-1	TGTGCCAGCAGTTTTAACACTGAAGCTTTCTTT	CASSFNTEAFF
NA	TRBV4-3	NA	TRBJ2-3	TGCGCCAGCAGCCAAGATCTCGGTCAACCCACAGATACGCAGTATTTT	CASSQDLGQPTDTQYF
once	TRBV7-6	TRBD1	TRBJ1-2	TGTGCCAGCAGCTTACGGGGACAGGGCTATGGCTACACCTTC	CASSLRGQGYGYTF
NA	TRBV9	NA	TRBJ2-1	TGTGCCAGCAGCGTAGGTCTCGGAGACGGTGAGCAGTTCTTC	CASSVGLGDGEQFF